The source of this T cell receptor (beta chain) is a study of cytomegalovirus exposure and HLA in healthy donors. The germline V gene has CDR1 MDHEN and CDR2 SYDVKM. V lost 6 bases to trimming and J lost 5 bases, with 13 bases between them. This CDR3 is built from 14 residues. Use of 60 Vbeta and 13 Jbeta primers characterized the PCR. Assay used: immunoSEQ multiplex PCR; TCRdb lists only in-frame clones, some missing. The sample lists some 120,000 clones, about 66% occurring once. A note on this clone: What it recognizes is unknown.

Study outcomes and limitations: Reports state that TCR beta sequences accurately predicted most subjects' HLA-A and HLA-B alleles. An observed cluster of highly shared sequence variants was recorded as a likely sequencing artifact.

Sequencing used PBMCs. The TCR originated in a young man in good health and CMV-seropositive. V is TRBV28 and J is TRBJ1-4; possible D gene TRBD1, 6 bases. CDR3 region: CASSLPGANEKLFF. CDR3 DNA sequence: TGTGCCAGCAGCCTGCCAGGGGCGAATGAAAAACTGTTTTTT.